The 9 T cell receptor beta chains in this list originate from one sample, sequenced in a study of blood T cell repertoires in COVID-19. Sequencing was performed with immunoSEQ multiplex PCR; in TCRdb, only in-frame clones are kept and a portion is missing. The profile shows about 210,000 clones, roughly 82% of them singletons. Sequenced sample: peripheral blood. The receptors were gathered from a man in his fifties with active or convalescent COVID-19.

This chain connects TRBV4-2 to TRBJ2-3; unclear D gene. The CDR3 has 13 amino acids. V was trimmed by 1 base and J by 1 base, leaving 3 bases between them. Germline lookup yields CDR1 LGHNA and CDR2 YNFKEQ. The CDR3 DNA sequence: TGTGCCAGCAGCCAAGCGGGCACAGATACGCAGTATTTT. Translating gives CASSQAGTDTQYF.

J is TRBJ1-4 and V is TRBV4-1, with D possibly being TRBD1 (5 bases). Germline values: CDR1 MGHRA, CDR2 YSYEKL. The ends were cut back, 3 bases at V and 4 bases at J, with 12 bases in the middle. The CDR3 length is 15 residues. The CDR3 sequence is CASSHPGHINEKLFF. In nucleotides, the CDR3 is TGCGCCAGCAGCCACCCCGGACATATTAATGAAAAACTGTTTTTT.

J is TRBJ1-1 and V is TRBV9, with D perhaps TRBD1 (6 bases). The V end was cut by 4 bases, the J end by 4 bases, with 14 bases between. The CDR3 is 14 amino acids. Germline V gene lookup returns CDR1 SGDLS and CDR2 YYNGEE. CDR3 residues: CASSLQGVGTEAFF. CDR3 nucleotide sequence: TGTGCCAGCAGCTTACAGGGTGTAGGCACTGAAGCTTTCTTT.

The V and J genes are TRBV7-6 and TRBJ2-7; 7 bases match TRBD2. The CDR3 is made up of 17 amino acids. CDR1 and CDR2 (germline): SGHVS, FNYEAQ. After removal of 4 bases from V and 0 bases from J, the junction contained 12 bases not matched to a gene. The CDR3 protein is CASSSRLSGVSSYEQYF. The CDR3, as DNA: TGTGCCAGCAGCTCCAGACTCAGCGGGGTAAGCTCCTACGAGCAGTACTTC.

The genes are TRBV5-1 and TRBJ2-3, with 7 bases that match TRBD2. Trimming at V came to 4 bases and at J to 1 base, leaving 12 bases not matched to a gene. Germline V gene sequence: CDR1 SGHRS, CDR2 YFSETQ. CDR3 length: 17 amino acids. The CDR3 nucleotides are TGCGCCAGCAGCCCAAGCCTGGGGAGGGGTCGCACAGATACGCAGTATTTT. This encodes CASSPSLGRGRTDTQYF.

The CDR3 here is CASTLGGTDQETQYF. The CDR3 coding sequence is TGTGCCAGCACCCTTGGTGGGACAGACCAAGAGACCCAGTACTTC. The chain combines TRBV5-4 with TRBJ2-5, with 7 bases lining up with TRBD1. CDR3 length: 15 residues. The V gene end was trimmed by 6 bases and the J gene end by 0 bases; junction bases not matched to a gene: 8. Germline lookup yields CDR1 SGHNT and CDR2 YYREEE (reference sequence).

The CDR3 coding sequence is TGCGCCAGCAACGACGGGGAAGGAGAGACCCAGTACTTC. It specifies CASNDGEGETQYF. The rearrangement uses TRBV5-1 and TRBJ2-5, with TRBD2 as a possible D gene (5 bases). The CDR3 has 13 residues. Trimming removed 6 bases from V and 4 bases from J, with 13 bases in between. Germline V gene lookup returns CDR1 SGHRS and CDR2 YFSETQ.

The rearrangement links TRBV28 to TRBJ1-5; TRBD1 might be the D (5 bases). With 2 bases removed from V and 7 bases from J, the gap between germline ends came to 18 bases. The germline CDR1 and CDR2 sequences are MDHEN and SYDVKM. The CDR3 is 16 residues long. CDR3 sequence reads: CASSLAGNPSRQPQHF. In nucleotides, the CDR3 is TGTGCCAGCAGTTTAGCAGGGAACCCTTCCAGGCAGCCCCAGCATTTT.

This chain connects TRBV4-1 to TRBJ1-1, with D perhaps matching TRBD1 (5 bases). The V and J ends lost 4 bases and 1 base respectively, with 16 bases between them. This CDR3 has 16 amino acids. Looked up from germline, CDR1 is MGHRA and CDR2 is YSYEKL. The CDR3 loop reads CASSPQPGLPNTEAFF. The CDR3 DNA sequence: TGCGCCAGCAGCCCCCAACCGGGACTCCCGAACACTGAAGCTTTCTTT.